One T cell receptor (beta chain) is described in this entry. Germline V gene data show CDR1 as SGHTA and CDR2 as FQGNSA. The ends lost 5 bases at V and 0 bases at J; junction bases unmatched: 6. CDR3 length: 15 amino acids. The source of the sample is a study of blood T cell repertoires in COVID-19. The assay was immunoSEQ multiplex PCR, and TCRdb's table has in-frame clones only and misses some. The data contain about 54,000 clones, roughly 87% of them singletons. The sample taken for sequencing was peripheral blood. The chain carries TRBV7-2 and TRBJ2-7; 8 bases fit TRBD1. This TCR came from a man aged 50-60 years with active COVID-19. This chain's CDR3 is CASSPRTGSSYEQYF. The CDR3 DNA is TGTGCCAGCAGCCCACGGACAGGGAGCTCCTACGAGCAGTACTTC.